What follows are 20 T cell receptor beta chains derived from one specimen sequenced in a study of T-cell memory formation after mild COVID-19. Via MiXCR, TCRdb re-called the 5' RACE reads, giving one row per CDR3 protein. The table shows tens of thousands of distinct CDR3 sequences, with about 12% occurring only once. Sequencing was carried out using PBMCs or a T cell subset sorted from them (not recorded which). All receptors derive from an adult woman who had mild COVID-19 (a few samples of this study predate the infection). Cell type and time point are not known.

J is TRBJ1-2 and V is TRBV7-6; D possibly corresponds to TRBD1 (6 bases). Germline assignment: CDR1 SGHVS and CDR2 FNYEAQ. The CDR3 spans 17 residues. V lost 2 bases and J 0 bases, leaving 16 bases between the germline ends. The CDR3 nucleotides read TGTGCCAGCAGCTTACTCGCCTATGGGGACACTAACTATGGCTACACCTTC. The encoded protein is CASSLLAYGDTNYGYTF.

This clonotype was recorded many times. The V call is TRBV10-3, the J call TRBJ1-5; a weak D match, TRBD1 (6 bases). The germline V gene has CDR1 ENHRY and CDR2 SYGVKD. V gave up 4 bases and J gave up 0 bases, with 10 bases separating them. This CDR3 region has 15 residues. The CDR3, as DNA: TGTGCCATCAGTGGACCAGGGGATAGCAATCAGCCCCAGCATTTT. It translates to CAISGPGDSNQPQHF.

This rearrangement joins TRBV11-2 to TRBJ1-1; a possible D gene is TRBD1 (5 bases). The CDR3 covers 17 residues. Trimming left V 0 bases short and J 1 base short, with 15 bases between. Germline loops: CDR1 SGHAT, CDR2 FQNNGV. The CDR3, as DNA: TGTGCCAGCAGCTTAGATGGCTGGGGCCAGACGAACACTGAAGCTTTCTTT. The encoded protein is CASSLDGWGQTNTEAFF.

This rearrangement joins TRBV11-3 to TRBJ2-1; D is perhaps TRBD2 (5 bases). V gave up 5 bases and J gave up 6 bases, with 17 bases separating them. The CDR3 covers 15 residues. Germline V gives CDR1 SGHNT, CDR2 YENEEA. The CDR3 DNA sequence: TGTGCCAGCAGCGGAGGCCTTAATCGCTTCAATGAGCAGTTCTTC. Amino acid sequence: CASSGGLNRFNEQFF.

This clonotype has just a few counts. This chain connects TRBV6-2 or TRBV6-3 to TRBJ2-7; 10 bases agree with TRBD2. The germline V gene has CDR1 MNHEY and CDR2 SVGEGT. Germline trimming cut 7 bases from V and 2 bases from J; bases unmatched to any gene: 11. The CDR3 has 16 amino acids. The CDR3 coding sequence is TGTGCCAGCATCGACGGGCGGCTAGCGGGAGCCTACGAGCAGTACTTC. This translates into CASIDGRLAGAYEQYF.

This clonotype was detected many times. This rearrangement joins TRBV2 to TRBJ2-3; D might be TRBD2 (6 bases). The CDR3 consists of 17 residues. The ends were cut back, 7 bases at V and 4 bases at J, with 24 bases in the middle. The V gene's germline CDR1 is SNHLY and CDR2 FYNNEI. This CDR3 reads CASTEGYGSGEPDTQYF. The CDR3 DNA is TGTGCCAGCACCGAAGGGTATGGCTCGGGGGAGCCAGATACGCAGTATTTT. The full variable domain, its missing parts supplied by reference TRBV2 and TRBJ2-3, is EPEVTQTPSHQVTQMGQEVILRCVPISNHLYFYWYRQILGQKVEFLVSFYNNEISEKSEIFDDQFSVERPDGSNFTLKIRSTKLEDSAMYFCASTEGYGSGEPDTQYFGPGTRLTVL.

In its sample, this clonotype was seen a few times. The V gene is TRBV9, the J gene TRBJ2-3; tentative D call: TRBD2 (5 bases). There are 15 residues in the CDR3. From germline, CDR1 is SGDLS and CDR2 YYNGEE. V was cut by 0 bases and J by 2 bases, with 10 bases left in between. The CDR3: CASSVEPGTTDTQYF. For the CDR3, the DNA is TGTGCCAGCAGCGTAGAGCCGGGAACCACAGATACGCAGTATTTT.

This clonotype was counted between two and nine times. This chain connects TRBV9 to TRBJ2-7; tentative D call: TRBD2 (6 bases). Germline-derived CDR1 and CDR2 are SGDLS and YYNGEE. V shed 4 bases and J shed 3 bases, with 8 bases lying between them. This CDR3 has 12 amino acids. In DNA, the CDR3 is TGTGCCAGCAGCTCGGAGGGCTACGAGCAGTACTTC. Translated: CASSSEGYEQYF.

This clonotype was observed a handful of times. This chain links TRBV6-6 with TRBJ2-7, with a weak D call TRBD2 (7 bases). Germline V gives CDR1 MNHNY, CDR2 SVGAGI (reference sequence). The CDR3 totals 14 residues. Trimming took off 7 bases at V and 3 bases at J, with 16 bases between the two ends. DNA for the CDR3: TGTGCCAGCACCAATAGGGGGGGGGACTACGAGCAGTACTTC. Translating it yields CASTNRGGDYEQYF.

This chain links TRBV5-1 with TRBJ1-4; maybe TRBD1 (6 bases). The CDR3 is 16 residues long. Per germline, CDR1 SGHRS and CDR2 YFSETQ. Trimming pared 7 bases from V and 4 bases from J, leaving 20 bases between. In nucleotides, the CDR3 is TGCGCCAGCGGGGGCCTTAACAGAACCTTTAATGAAAAACTGTTTTTT. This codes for CASGGLNRTFNEKLFF.

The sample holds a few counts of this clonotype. The CDR3 is CASRDRGLGTQYF. The CDR3 DNA sequence: TGTGCCAGCAGGGACAGGGGCCTAGGGACCCAGTACTTC. The chain recombines TRBV2 with TRBJ2-5, with 9 bases identical to TRBD1. Per the germline V gene, CDR1 is SNHLY and CDR2 is FYNNEI. The CDR3 sequence is 13 residues long. The J segment lost 7 bases and the V segment lost 6 bases, leaving 6 bases of the junction unmatched. Combining the CDR3 with reference TRBV2 and TRBJ2-5 gives the whole variable domain EPEVTQTPSHQVTQMGQEVILRCVPISNHLYFYWYRQILGQKVEFLVSFYNNEISEKSEIFDDQFSVERPDGSNFTLKIRSTKLEDSAMYFCASRDRGLGTQYFGPGTRLLVL.

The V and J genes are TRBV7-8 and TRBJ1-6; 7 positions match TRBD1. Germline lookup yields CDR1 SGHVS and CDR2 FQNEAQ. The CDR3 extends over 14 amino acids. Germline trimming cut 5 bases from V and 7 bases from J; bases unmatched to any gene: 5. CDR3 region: CASSPGQMNSPLHF. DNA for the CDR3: TGTGCCAGCAGCCCGGGACAGATGAATTCACCCCTCCACTTT.

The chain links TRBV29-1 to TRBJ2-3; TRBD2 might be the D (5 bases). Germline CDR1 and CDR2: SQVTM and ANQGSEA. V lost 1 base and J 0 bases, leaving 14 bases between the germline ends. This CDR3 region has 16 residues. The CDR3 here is CSVEGHSGASTDTQYF. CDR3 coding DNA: TGCAGCGTTGAAGGACACAGCGGAGCTAGCACAGATACGCAGTATTTT.

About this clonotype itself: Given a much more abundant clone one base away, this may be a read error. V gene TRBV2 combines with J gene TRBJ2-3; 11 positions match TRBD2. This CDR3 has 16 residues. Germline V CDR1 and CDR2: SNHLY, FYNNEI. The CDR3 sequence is CASRSELAGEVDTRYF. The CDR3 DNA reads TGTGCCAGCAGGAGTGAACTAGCGGGAGAAGTGGATACGCGGTATTTT. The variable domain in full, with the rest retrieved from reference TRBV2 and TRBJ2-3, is EPEVTQTPSHQVTQMGQEVILRCVPISNHLYFYWYRQILGQKVEFLVSFYNNEISEKSEIFDDQFSVERPDGSNFTLKIRSTKLEDSAMYFCASRSELAGEVDTRYFGPGTRLTVL.

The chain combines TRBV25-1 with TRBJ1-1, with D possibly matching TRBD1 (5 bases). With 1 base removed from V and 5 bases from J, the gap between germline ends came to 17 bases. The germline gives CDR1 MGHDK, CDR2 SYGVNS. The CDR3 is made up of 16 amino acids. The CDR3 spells CASSESRTPFMTEAFF. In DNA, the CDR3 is TGTGCCAGCAGTGAATCTCGGACACCCTTTATGACTGAAGCTTTCTTT.

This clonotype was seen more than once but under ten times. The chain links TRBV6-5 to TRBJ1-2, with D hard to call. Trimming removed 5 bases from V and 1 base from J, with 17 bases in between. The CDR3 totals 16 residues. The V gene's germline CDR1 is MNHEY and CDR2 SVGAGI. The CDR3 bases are TGTGCCAGCAGTAAGGCCTCGGGGTACCTTAACTATGGCTACACCTTC. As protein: CASSKASGYLNYGYTF.

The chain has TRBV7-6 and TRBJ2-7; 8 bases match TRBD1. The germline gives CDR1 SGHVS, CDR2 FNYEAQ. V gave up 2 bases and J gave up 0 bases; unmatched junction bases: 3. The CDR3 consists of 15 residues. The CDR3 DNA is TGTGCCAGCAGCTTACAGACAGGGGCCTCCTACGAGCAGTACTTC. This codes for CASSLQTGASYEQYF.

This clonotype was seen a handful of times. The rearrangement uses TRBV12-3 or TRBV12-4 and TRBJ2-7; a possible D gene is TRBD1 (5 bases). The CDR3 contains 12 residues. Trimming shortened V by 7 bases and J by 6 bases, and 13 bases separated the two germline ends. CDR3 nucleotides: TGTGCCAGCAACTCTAGGGGCAGCGAGCAGTACTTC. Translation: CASNSRGSEQYF.

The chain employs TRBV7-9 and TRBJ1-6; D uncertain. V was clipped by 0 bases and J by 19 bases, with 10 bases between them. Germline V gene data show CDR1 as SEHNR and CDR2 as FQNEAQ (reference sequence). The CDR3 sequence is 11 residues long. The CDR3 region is CASSLAAFGHF. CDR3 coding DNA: TGTGCCAGCAGCTTAGCGGCCTTCGGGCACTTT.

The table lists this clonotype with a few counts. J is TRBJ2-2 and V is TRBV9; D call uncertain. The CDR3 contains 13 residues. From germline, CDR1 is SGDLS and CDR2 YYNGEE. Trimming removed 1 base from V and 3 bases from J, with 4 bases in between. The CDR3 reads CASSVFDTGELFF. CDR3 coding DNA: TGTGCCAGCAGCGTATTCGACACCGGGGAGCTGTTTTTT. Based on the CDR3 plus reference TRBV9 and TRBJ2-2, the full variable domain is DSGVTQTPKHLITATGQRVTLRCSPRSGDLSVYWYQQSLDQGLQFLIQYYNGEERAKGNILERFSAQQFPDLHSELNLSSLELGDSALYFCASSVFDTGELFFGEGSRLTVL.